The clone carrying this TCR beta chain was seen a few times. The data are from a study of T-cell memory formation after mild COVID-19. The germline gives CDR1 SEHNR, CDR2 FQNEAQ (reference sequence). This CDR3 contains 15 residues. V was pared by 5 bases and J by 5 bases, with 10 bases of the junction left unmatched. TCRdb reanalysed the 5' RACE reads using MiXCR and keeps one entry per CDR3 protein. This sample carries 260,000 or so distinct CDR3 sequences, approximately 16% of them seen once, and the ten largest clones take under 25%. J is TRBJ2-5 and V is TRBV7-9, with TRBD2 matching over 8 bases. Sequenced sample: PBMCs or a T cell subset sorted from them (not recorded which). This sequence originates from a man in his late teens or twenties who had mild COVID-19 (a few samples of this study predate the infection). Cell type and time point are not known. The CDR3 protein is CASSHLSGEGETQYF. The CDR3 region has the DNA TGTGCCAGCAGCCACCTTAGCGGGGAAGGCGAGACCCAGTACTTC.